Shown below are 27 T cell receptor beta chains from a single sample sequenced in a study of blood T cells in healthy people across ages. With a J-beta primer mix and a sample-barcoded 5' primer, a second PCR ran about 6 to 11 cycles. TCRdb reprocessed the 5' RACE reads with MiXCR, giving one entry per CDR3 protein. The sample has 780,000 or so distinct CDR3 sequences; around half are singletons. Material: blood. These receptors all come from a man aged 80 or over in good health.

This sequence joins TRBV2 and TRBJ1-2; 7 nucleotides align to TRBD1. The CDR3 runs to 15 residues. The germline V gene encodes CDR1 SNHLY and CDR2 FYNNEI. V dropped 8 bases and J dropped 5; count of bases not matched to a gene: 14. CDR3: CASLERGGGGYGYTF. DNA for the CDR3: TGTGCCAGCCTCGAAAGAGGAGGGGGCGGGTATGGCTACACCTTC.

The V and J genes are TRBV11-1 and TRBJ1-2; 7 nucleotides line up with TRBD1. Germline V gene data show CDR1 as SGHAT and CDR2 as FQDESV (reference sequence). J gave up 6 bases and V 1 base, and 11 bases lay outside the gene matches. This CDR3 has 16 residues. CDR3 amino acids: CASSLDEEDRFDGYTF. The CDR3 DNA sequence: TGTGCCAGCAGCTTAGATGAGGAGGACAGGTTCGATGGCTACACCTTC.

This clonotype was detected once. The V call is TRBV5-1, the J call TRBJ2-5; 11 positions match TRBD2. Per germline, CDR1 SGHRS and CDR2 YFSETQ. V lost 4 bases to trimming and J lost 11 bases; unmatched junction nucleotides: 16. The length of the CDR3 is 16 residues. CDR3 sequence (DNA): TGCGCCAGCAGCAGTGGGACTAGCGGACGTTTGTGGGAGCAGTACTTC. This translates into CASSSGTSGRLWEQYF.

The chain is built from TRBV6-1 and TRBJ2-7; 8 positions match TRBD2. The tail of the sequence fits TRBJ2-5 better, so the J call may be wrong. The CDR3 runs 16 residues. From germline, CDR1 is MNHNS and CDR2 SASEGT. The CDR3 nucleotides read TGTGCCAGCAGTTCAGCGCTAGCGGGTGACCAAGAGACCCAGTACTTC. It yields the protein CASSSALAGDQETQYF.

The chain is built from TRBV20-1 and TRBJ2-3, with 7 bases fitting TRBD1. Germline CDR1 and CDR2: DFQATT and SNEGSKA (reference sequence). With V trimmed by 4 bases and J by 2 bases, 6 bases remained unmatched. CDR3 size: 14 residues. The CDR3 region is CSAKWTGDTDTQYF. The DNA for the CDR3 is TGCAGTGCTAAGTGGACAGGCGACACAGATACGCAGTATTTT.

The genes are TRBV10-2 and TRBJ2-3, with 8 bases aligning to TRBD2. J gave up 14 bases and V 8 bases, and 24 bases lay outside the gene matches. Germline loops: CDR1 WSHSY, CDR2 SAAADI. The CDR3 consists of 16 residues. CDR3 bases: TGCGCCAGCGGGGGGGTGGGTAGCGGGGTTCACAGATACGCGTATTTT. Residues: CASGGVGSGVHRYAYF.

The chain uses TRBV20-1 and TRBJ2-7, with TRBD1 as a possible D gene (6 bases). The CDR3 has 12 residues. CDR1 is DFQATT, CDR2 SNEGSKA, per germline (reference sequence). The ends were cut back, 6 bases at V and 4 bases at J, with 13 bases in the middle. The CDR3 protein is CSAYRAPYEQYF. CDR3 nucleotide sequence: TGCAGTGCCTACAGGGCGCCTTACGAGCAGTACTTC.

The chain employs TRBV7-2 and TRBJ2-1, with TRBD2 matching 7 bases. Unmatched junction bases numbered 13, after V lost 5 bases and J lost 6 bases. Looked up from germline, CDR1 is SGHTA and CDR2 is FQGNSA. The CDR3 runs to 16 residues. The CDR3 spells CASSPGTGGGGNEQFF. The DNA of the CDR3 is TGTGCCAGCAGCCCAGGGACGGGTGGCGGGGGCAATGAGCAGTTCTTC.

The CDR3 DNA is TGTGCCAGCCTTTACCGGGACGGTGCCTACGAGCAGTACTTC. Translated, it gives CASLYRDGAYEQYF. This chain uses TRBV25-1 with TRBJ2-7; either TRBD1 or TRBD2 may fit D (5 bases each). V lost 8 bases and J lost 2, with 16 bases in between. CDR1 is MGHDK, CDR2 SYGVNS, per germline. This CDR3 has 14 amino acids.

The chain links TRBV12-3 or TRBV12-4 to TRBJ1-2; D unclear. The CDR3 totals 17 residues. Trimming took 5 bases from V and 4 from J, leaving 23 bases between them. CDR3 sequence: CASSPIGGRQDLYGYTF. CDR3 coding DNA: TGTGCCAGCAGTCCAATAGGCGGTCGCCAGGACCTCTATGGCTACACCTTC.

This clonotype was observed once. This chain links TRBV13 with TRBJ2-7; 9 bases align to TRBD1. Per the germline V gene, CDR1 is PRHDT and CDR2 is FYEKMQ (reference sequence). This CDR3 is 14 amino acids long. The V and J ends lost 5 bases and 3 bases, in that order; junction bases with no gene match: 5. CDR3 coding DNA: TGTGCCAGCAGCAGCCGGGACAGGGACTACGAGCAGTACTTC. It encodes CASSSRDRDYEQYF.

The sample holds a few counts of this clonotype. V gene TRBV25-1 combines with J gene TRBJ2-5; 13 nucleotides agree with TRBD2. The CDR3 contains 17 residues. The ends lost 7 bases at V and 3 bases at J; junction bases unmatched: 11. CDR1 is MGHDK, CDR2 SYGVNS, per germline. CDR3 in amino acids: CASTDPGLAGEEETQYF. The DNA of the CDR3 is TGTGCCAGCACCGACCCTGGACTAGCGGGAGAGGAAGAGACCCAGTACTTC.

This chain uses TRBV7-9 with TRBJ2-1, with 7 bases aligning to TRBD1. With V trimmed by 4 bases and J by 1 base, 7 bases remained unmatched. CDR1 SEHNR and CDR2 FQNEAQ come from the germline V gene (reference sequence). The CDR3 runs 16 residues. The CDR3 nucleotides read TGTGCCAGCAGCTCCTTACAGGGGTTTTCCTACAATGAGCAGTTCTTC. This encodes CASSSLQGFSYNEQFF.

The chain joins TRBV6-5 to TRBJ2-7; 8 bases are shared with TRBD2. This CDR3 spans 14 amino acids. Looked up from germline, CDR1 is MNHEY and CDR2 is SVGAGI. Trimming at V came to 5 bases and at J to 0 bases, leaving 3 bases not matched to a gene. The CDR3 protein is CASSETSDSYEQYF. The CDR3 coding sequence is TGTGCCAGCAGTGAGACTAGCGACTCCTACGAGCAGTACTTC.

This sequence joins TRBV29-1 and TRBJ1-4; maybe TRBD1 (5 bases). The V gene lost 8 bases and the J gene lost 4 bases, with 11 bases spanning the gap. CDR3 length: 12 residues. Germline CDR1 is SQVTM and CDR2 is ANQGSEA. The chain's CDR3 is CSFLGGNEKLFF. The CDR3 nucleotides read TGCAGCTTCCTGGGGGGTAATGAAAAACTGTTTTTT.

This chain uses TRBV12-3 or TRBV12-4 with TRBJ2-7; TRBD1 aligns across 8 bases. V shed 6 bases, J shed 0 bases, and the junction held 4 bases outside the gene matches. This CDR3 region has 14 residues. The CDR3 region has the DNA TGTGCCAGCAGGCCCGGGACAGGCTCCTACGAGCAGTACTTC. Translation: CASRPGTGSYEQYF.

The chain recombines TRBV5-1 with TRBJ1-2; 10 bases are shared with TRBD1. Germline CDR1 is SGHRS and CDR2 is YFSETQ. The CDR3 totals 14 residues. V lost 4 bases and J lost 6; bases outside the gene matches: 6. The CDR3 DNA reads as TGCGCCAGCAGCGCGGGACAGGGGCCGAATGGCTACACCTTC. As protein: CASSAGQGPNGYTF.

V is TRBV18 and J is TRBJ2-1; 9 bases are shared with TRBD1. The germline CDR1 and CDR2 sequences are KGHSH and LQKENI. Trimming cost V 0 bases and J 9 bases; bases outside gene matches: 9. The CDR3 covers 16 residues. As DNA, the CDR3 is TGTGCCAGCTCACCACCGGCGACAGGGGGTCGAGGTGAGCAGTTCTTC. It is translated as CASSPPATGGRGEQFF.

This chain's CDR3 is CATSGQGMEYEQYF. The CDR3 DNA reads as TGTGCCACCAGTGGACAGGGGATGGAGTACGAGCAGTACTTC. J is TRBJ2-4 and V is TRBV24-1, with 8 positions matching TRBD1. The DNA end lines up better with TRBJ2-7; the J call may be wrong. The V gene's germline CDR1 is KGHDR and CDR2 SFDVKD. This CDR3 comprises 14 residues.

The chain joins TRBV29-1 to TRBJ2-1; D remains ambiguous. V was shortened by 3 bases and J by 4 bases, with 13 bases between the two germline ends. The CDR3 is 14 residues long. Germline loops: CDR1 SQVTM, CDR2 ANQGSEA. CDR3: CSVDRRSLYNEQFF. DNA for the CDR3: TGCAGCGTTGACCGCAGGTCCCTTTACAATGAGCAGTTCTTC.

The CDR3 DNA sequence: TGTGCCTCGGGGGGCAGGGTGATCCCTTCCTCCCTCCACTTT. Translation gives CASGGRVIPSSLHF. This chain joins TRBV30 and TRBJ1-6, with a tentative D call TRBD1 (6 bases). The CDR3 sequence is 14 residues long. Germline lookup yields CDR1 GTSNPN and CDR2 SVGIG (reference sequence). Trimming left V 7 bases short and J 14 bases short, with 24 bases between. Filled out from reference TRBV30 and TRBJ1-6, the complete variable domain reads SQTIHQWPATLVQPVGSPLSLECTVEGTSNPNLYWYRQAAGRGLQLLFYSVGIGQISSEVPQNLSASRPQDRQFILSSKKLLLSDSGFYLCASGGRVIPSSLHFGNGTRLTVT.

The genes are TRBV27 and TRBJ2-1; the D gene is possibly TRBD2 (7 bases). V was clipped by 8 bases and J by 2 bases, with 19 bases between them. Germline CDR1 MNHEY, CDR2 SMNVEV (reference sequence). This CDR3 region has 16 residues. In DNA form, the CDR3 reads TGTGCCAGCTCCAGGGGCGGGAGCACTACCTACAATGAGCAGTTCTTC. Protein sequence: CASSRGGSTTYNEQFF.

The chain uses TRBV12-3 or TRBV12-4 and TRBJ2-4, with a possible D match to TRBD2 (5 bases). The J call may be wrong; the DNA end is better matched by TRBJ2-7. The CDR3 is made up of 11 amino acids. Written as DNA, the CDR3 is TGTGCCAGCAGTGGGAGTAACGAGCAGTACTTC. Protein product: CASSGSNEQYF.

The chain recombines TRBV7-7 with TRBJ2-5; D may be TRBD1 or TRBD2 (5 bases each). Germline loops: CDR1 SSHAT, CDR2 FNYEAQ (reference sequence). The length of the CDR3 is 16 residues. The V end lost 5 bases, the J end lost 1 base, and 17 bases lay between the germline ends. CDR3 region: CASSRISTGPQETQYF. As DNA, the CDR3 is TGTGCCAGCAGCCGGATCAGCACGGGACCCCAAGAGACCCAGTACTTC.

This rearrangement joins TRBV24-1 to TRBJ2-4; D remains ambiguous. The J call may be wrong; the DNA end is better matched by TRBJ2-7. Germline CDR1 and CDR2: KGHDR and SFDVKD. The length of the CDR3 is 14 residues. DNA for the CDR3: TGTGCCACCAGTGAGGCGAGCAGACCCTACGAGCAGTACTTC. Its protein is CATSEASRPYEQYF.

This clonotype was counted only a few times. The chain links TRBV7-2 to TRBJ2-5; D not resolved. CDR3 length: 13 residues. Germline lookup yields CDR1 SGHTA and CDR2 FQGNSA. The ends were cut back, 5 bases at V and 5 bases at J, with 12 bases in the middle. CDR3 in amino acids: CASSPWTLETQYF. CDR3 DNA: TGTGCCAGCAGCCCCTGGACGCTCGAGACCCAGTACTTC.

The chain joins TRBV7-9 to TRBJ2-1; D is undetermined. The length of the CDR3 is 11 residues. From germline, CDR1 is SEHNR and CDR2 FQNEAQ (reference sequence). Trimming removed 5 bases at V and 15 bases at J, with 14 bases between. CDR3 DNA sequence: TGTGCCAGCAGCCCCTTTATAGTAGGGTTCTTC. Its translation: CASSPFIVGFF.